This TCR beta chain appears in the sequencing data of a study of cytomegalovirus exposure and HLA in healthy donors. On the study more broadly: HLA-typed donors were the source of around 77 million unique TCRs held in an early data release. Broader study findings: When analyzed later, the rates of TCR association showed variation by HLA locus, with DRB1 the most and HLA-C the fewest. CMV serostatus was the sole immune exposure information available. Most TCR beta V segments were productive about 90% or about 30% of the time in an earlier analysis.

The V end lost 3 bases, the J end lost 9 bases, and 8 bases lay between the germline ends. The CDR3 is made up of 12 amino acids. CDR1 is SGHAT, CDR2 FQNNGV, per germline. About this clone: Its antigen is still unknown.

This PCR relied on a set of 60 Vbeta primers and 13 Jbeta primers. Sequencing used immunoSEQ multiplex PCR; TCRdb keeps in-frame clones, though not all of them. Of fewer than 200,000 clones in the sample, about 71% were seen once. This chain connects TRBV11-2 to TRBJ1-4, with D possibly matching TRBD1 (6 bases). The sample comprised PBMCs. This clonotype was obtained from a woman in her forties in good health and CMV-seropositive. The CDR3 sequence: CASSLRGKKLFF. The CDR3 DNA sequence: TGTGCCAGCAGCTTGAGGGGGAAAAAACTGTTTTTT.